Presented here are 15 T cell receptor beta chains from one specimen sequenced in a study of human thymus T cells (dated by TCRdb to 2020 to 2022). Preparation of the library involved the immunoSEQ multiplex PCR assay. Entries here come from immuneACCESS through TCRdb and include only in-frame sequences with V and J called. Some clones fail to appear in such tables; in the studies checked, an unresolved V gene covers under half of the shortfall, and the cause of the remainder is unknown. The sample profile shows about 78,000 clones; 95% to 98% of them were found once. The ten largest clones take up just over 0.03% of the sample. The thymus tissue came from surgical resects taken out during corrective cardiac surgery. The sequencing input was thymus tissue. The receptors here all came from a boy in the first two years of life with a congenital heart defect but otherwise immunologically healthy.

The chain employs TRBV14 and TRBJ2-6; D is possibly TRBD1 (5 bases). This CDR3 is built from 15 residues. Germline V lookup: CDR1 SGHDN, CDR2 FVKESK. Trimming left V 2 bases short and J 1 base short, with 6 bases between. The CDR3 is CASSQPGSGANVLTF. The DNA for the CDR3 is TGTGCCAGCAGCCAACCAGGGTCTGGGGCCAACGTCCTGACTTTC.

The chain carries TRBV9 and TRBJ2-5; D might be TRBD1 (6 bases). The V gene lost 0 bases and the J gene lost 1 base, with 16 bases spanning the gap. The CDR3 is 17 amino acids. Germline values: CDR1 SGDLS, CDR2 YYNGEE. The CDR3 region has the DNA TGTGCCAGCAGCGTAGGTCCGGGACATTCATCCCAAGAGACCCAGTACTTC. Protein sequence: CASSVGPGHSSQETQYF.

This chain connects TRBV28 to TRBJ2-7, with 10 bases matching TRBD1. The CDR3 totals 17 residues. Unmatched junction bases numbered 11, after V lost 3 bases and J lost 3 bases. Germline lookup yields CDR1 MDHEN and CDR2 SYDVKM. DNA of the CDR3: TGTGCCAGCAGTTTTCATCCTCCCGGGACAGGGGACTACGAGCAGTACTTC. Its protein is CASSFHPPGTGDYEQYF.

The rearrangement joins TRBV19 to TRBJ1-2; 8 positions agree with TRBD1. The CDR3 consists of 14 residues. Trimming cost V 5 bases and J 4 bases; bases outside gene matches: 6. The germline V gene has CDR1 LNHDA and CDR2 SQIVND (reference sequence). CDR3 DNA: TGTGCCAGTAGTTTACAGGACAGGGCCTATGGCTACACCTTC. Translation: CASSLQDRAYGYTF. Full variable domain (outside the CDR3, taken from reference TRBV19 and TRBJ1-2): DGGITQSPKYLFRKEGQNVTLSCEQNLNHDAMYWYRQDPGQGLRLIYYSQIVNDFQKGDIAEGYSVSREKKESFPLTVTSAQKNPTAFYLCASSLQDRAYGYTFGSGTRLTVV.

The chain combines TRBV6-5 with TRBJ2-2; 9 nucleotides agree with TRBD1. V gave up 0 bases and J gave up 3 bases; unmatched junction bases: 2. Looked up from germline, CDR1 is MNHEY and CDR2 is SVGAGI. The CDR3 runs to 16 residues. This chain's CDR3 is CASSYSGTGYTGELFF. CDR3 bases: TGTGCCAGCAGTTACTCGGGGACAGGGTACACCGGGGAGCTGTTTTTT.

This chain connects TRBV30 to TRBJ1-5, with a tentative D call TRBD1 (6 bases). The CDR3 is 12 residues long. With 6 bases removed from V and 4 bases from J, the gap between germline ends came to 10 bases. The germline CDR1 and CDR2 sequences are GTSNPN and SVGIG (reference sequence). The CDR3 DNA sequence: TGTGCCTGTACAGGGATGAATCAGCCCCAGCATTTT. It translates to CACTGMNQPQHF.

CDR3 bases: TGTGCCAGCAGCCGTAAGGCGGGAGCAATCAATGAGCAGTTCTTC. Translating gives CASSRKAGAINEQFF. The chain couples TRBV5-6 to TRBJ2-1; TRBD2 aligns across 7 bases. Germline assignment: CDR1 SGHDT and CDR2 YYEEEE. CDR3 length: 15 amino acids. With 4 bases clipped from V and 6 bases from J, the junction kept 10 bases outside the gene matches.

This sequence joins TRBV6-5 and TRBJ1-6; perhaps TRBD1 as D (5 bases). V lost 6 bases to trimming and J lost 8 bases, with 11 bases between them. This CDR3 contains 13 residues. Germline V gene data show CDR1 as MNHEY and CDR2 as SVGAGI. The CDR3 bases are TGTGCCAGCAGCCGGCGGGGGGATTCACCCCTCCACTTT. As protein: CASSRRGDSPLHF.

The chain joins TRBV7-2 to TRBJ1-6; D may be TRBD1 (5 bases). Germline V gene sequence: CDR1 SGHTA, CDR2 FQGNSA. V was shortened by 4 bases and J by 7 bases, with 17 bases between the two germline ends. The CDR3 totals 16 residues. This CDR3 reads CASSSSTGTVNSPLHF. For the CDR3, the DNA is TGTGCCAGCAGCTCCTCAACCGGGACGGTGAATTCACCCCTCCACTTT.

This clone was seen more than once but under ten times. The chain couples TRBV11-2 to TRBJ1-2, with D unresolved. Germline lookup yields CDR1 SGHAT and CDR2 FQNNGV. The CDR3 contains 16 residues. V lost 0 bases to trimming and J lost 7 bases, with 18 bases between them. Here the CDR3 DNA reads TGTGCCAGCAGCTTAGATCTAAGGTCCTGGGATGTTGGCTACACCTTC. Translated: CASSLDLRSWDVGYTF.

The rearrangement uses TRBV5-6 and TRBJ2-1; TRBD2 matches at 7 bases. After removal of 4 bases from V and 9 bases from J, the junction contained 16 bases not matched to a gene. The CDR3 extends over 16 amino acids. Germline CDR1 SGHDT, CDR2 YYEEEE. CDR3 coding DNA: TGTGCCAGCAGCGCCTACCCCGGGGGGAACAGCTGTGAGCAGTTCTTC. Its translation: CASSAYPGGNSCEQFF.

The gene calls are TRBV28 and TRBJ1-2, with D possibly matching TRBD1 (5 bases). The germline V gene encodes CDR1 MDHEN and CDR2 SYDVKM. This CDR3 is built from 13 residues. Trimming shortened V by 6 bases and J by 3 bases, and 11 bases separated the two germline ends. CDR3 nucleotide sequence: TGTGCCAGCAGAGGGACTTCGGACTATGGCTACACCTTC. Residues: CASRGTSDYGYTF.

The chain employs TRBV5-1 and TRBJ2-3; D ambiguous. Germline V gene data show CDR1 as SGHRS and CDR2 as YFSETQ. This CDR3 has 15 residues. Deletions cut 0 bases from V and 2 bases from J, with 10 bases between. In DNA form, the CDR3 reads TGCGCCAGCAGCTTGGTGGCCAGCTCCACAGATACGCAGTATTTT. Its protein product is CASSLVASSTDTQYF.

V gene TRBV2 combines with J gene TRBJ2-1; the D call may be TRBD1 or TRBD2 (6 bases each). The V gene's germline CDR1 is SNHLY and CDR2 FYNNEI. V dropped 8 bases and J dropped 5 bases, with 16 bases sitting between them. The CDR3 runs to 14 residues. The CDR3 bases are TGTGCCAGCGGAGGGGGGCTCTGCCACAATGAGCAGTTCTTC. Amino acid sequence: CASGGGLCHNEQFF. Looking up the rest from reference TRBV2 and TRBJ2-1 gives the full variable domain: EPEVTQTPSHQVTQMGQEVILRCVPISNHLYFYWYRQILGQKVEFLVSFYNNEISEKSEIFDDQFSVERPDGSNFTLKIRSTKLEDSAMYFCASGGGLCHNEQFFGPGTRLTVL.

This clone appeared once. The CDR3 DNA follows: TGCAGCGTTGCAGCGCTGGGACAGGGTATTTTCTACGAGCAGTACTTC. Its translation: CSVAALGQGIFYEQYF. The chain carries TRBV29-1 and TRBJ2-7; TRBD1 aligns across 9 bases. The CDR3 spans 16 residues. J lost 3 bases, V lost 4 bases, and 13 bases had no gene match. Per the germline V gene, CDR1 is SQVTM and CDR2 is ANQGSEA.